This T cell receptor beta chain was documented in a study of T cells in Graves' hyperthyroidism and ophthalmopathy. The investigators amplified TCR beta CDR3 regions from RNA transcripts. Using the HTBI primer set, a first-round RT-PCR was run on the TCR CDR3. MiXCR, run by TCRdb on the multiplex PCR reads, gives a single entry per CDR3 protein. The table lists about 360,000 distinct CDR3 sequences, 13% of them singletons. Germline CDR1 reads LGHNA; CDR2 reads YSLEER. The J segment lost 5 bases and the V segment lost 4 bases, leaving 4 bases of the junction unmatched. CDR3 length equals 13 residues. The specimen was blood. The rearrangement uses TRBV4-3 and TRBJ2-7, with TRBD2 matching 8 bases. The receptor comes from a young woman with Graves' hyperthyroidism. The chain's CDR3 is CASSLGLAHEQYF. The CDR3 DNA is TGCGCCAGCAGCCTCGGACTAGCACACGAGCAGTACTTC.